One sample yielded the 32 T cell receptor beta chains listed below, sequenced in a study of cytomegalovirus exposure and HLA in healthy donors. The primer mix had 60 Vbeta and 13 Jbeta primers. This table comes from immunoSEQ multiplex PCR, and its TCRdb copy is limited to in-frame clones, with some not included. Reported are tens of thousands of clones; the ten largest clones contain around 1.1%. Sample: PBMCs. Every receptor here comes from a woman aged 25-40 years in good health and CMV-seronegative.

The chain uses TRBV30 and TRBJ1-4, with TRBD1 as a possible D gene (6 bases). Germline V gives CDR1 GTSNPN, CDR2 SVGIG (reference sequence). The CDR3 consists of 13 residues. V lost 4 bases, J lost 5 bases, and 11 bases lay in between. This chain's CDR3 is CAWIGQGNEKLFF. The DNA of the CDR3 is TGTGCCTGGATAGGTCAGGGGAATGAAAAACTGTTTTTT.

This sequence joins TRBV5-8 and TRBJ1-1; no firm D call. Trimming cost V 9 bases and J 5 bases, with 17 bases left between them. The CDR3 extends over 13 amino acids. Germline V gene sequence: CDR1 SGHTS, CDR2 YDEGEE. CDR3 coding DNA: TGTGCCAACACGGTGACGAGGAGGACTGAAGCTTTCTTT. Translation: CANTVTRRTEAFF.

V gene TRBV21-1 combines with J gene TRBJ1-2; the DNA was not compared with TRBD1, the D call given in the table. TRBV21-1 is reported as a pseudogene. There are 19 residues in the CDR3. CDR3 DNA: TGTGCCAGCAGCCCCCGGGACAGGGGAAGGTCGGAGTTGGACTATGGCTACACCTTC. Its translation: CASSPRDRGRSELDYGYTF.

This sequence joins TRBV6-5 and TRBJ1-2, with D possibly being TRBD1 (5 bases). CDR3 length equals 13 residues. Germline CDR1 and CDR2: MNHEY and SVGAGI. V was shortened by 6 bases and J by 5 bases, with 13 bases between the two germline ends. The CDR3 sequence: CASRPGGRYGYTF. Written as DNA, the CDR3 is TGTGCCAGCAGACCCGGGGGTAGATATGGCTACACCTTC.

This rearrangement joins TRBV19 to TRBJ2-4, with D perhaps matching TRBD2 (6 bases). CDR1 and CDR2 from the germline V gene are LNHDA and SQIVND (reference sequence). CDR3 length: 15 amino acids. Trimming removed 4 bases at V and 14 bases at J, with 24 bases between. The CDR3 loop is CASSTSPGTPERKYF. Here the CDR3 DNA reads TGTGCCAGTAGTACTTCCCCCGGGACTCCGGAGAGGAAGTACTTC. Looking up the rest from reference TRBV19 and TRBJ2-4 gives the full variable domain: DGGITQSPKYLFRKEGQNVTLSCEQNLNHDAMYWYRQDPGQGLRLIYYSQIVNDFQKGDIAEGYSVSREKKESFPLTVTSAQKNPTAFYLCASSTSPGTPERKYFGAGTRLSVL.

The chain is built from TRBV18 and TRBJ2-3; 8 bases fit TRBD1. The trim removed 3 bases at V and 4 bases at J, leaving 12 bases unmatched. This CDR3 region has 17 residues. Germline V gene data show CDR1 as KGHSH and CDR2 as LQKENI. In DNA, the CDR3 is TGTGCCAGCTCACCGAACCCGGGACAGGTGGGAGCAGATACGCAGTATTTT. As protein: CASSPNPGQVGADTQYF.

The chain's CDR3 is CASSIGRQEEDGYTF. The CDR3 DNA reads as TGTGCCAGTAGTATAGGACGACAGGAGGAGGATGGCTACACCTTC. This chain connects TRBV19 to TRBJ1-2; the D gene is possibly TRBD1 (6 bases). Trimming left V 1 base short and J 6 bases short, with 15 bases between. The CDR3 spans 15 residues. Germline V CDR1 and CDR2: LNHDA, SQIVND (reference sequence).

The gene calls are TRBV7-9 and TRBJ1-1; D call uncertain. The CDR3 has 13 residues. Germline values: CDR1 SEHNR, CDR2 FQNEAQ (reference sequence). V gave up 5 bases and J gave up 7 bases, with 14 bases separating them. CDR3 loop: CASSPGWEGEAFF. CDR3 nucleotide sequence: TGTGCCAGCAGCCCCGGGTGGGAGGGTGAAGCTTTCTTT.

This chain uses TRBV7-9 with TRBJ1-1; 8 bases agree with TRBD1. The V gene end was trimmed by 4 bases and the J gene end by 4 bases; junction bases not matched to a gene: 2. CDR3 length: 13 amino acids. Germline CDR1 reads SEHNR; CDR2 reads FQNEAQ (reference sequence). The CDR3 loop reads CASSYQGATEAFF. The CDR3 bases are TGTGCCAGCAGCTATCAGGGGGCCACTGAAGCTTTCTTT.

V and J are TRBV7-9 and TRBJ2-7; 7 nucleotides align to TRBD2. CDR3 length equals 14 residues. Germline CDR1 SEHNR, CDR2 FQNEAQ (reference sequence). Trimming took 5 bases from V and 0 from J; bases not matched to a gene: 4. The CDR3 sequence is CASSAPGGSYEQYF. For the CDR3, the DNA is TGTGCCAGCAGCGCGCCGGGAGGCTCCTACGAGCAGTACTTC.

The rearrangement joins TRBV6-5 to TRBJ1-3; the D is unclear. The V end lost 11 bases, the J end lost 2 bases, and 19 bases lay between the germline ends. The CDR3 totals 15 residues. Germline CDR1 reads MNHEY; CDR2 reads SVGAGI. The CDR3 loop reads CALQRSGWTGNTIYF. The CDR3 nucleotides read TGTGCCCTCCAAAGATCGGGTTGGACTGGAAACACCATATATTTT.

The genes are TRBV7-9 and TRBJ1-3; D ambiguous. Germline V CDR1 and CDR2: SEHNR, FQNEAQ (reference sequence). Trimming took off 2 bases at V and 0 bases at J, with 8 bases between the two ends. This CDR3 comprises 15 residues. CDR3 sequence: CASSLMQISGNTIYF. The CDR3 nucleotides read TGTGCCAGCAGCTTAATGCAGATCTCTGGAAACACCATATATTTT.

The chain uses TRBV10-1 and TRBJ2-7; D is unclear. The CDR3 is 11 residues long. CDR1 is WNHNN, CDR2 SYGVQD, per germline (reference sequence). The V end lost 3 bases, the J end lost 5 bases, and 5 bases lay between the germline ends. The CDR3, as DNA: TGCGCCAGCAGTGATAGTAACGAGCAGTACTTC. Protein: CASSDSNEQYF.

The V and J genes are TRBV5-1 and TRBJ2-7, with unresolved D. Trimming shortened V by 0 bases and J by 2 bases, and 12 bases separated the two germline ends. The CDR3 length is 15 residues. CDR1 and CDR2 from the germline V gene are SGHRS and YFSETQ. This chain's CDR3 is CASSLDPGNAYEQYF. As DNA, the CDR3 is TGCGCCAGCAGCTTGGATCCAGGTAACGCCTACGAGCAGTACTTC.

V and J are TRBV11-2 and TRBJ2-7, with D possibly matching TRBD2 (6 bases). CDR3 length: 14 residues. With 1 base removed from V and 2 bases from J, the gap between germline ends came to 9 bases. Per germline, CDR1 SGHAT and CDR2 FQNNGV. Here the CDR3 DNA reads TGTGCCAGCAGCTTAGGGGACTGGACCTACGAGCAGTACTTC. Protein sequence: CASSLGDWTYEQYF.

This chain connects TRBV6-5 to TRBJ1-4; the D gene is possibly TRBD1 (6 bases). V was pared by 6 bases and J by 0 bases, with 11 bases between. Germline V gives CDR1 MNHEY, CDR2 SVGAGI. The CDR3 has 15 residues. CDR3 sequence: CASRLGQTTNEKLFF. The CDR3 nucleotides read TGTGCCAGCAGACTTGGACAGACAACTAATGAAAAACTGTTTTTT.

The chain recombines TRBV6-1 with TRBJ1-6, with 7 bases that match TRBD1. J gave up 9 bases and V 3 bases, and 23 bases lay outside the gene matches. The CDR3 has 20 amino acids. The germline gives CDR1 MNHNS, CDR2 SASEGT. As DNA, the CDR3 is TGTGCCAGCAGTGATTATCTTCCAGGGACAGCGTTCGATGTTAGTTCACCCCTCCACTTT. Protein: CASSDYLPGTAFDVSSPLHF.

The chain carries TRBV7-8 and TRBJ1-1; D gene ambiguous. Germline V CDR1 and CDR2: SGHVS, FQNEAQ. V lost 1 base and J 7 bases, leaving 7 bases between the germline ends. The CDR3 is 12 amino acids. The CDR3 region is CASSLGGLEAFF. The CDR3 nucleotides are TGTGCCAGCAGCTTAGGAGGGCTTGAAGCTTTCTTT.

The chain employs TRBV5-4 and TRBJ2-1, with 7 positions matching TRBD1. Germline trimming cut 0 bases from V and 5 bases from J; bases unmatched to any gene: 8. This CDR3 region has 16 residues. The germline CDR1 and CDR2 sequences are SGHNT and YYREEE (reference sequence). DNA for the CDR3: TGTGCCAGCAGCTTGGGTGAGGGACAGAGAGACAATGAGCAGTTCTTC. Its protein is CASSLGEGQRDNEQFF.

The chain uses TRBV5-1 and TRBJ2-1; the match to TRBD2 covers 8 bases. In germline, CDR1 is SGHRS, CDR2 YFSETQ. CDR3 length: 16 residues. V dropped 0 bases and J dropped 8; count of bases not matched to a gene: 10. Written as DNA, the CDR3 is TGCGCCAGCAGCTTGGCCCCCGGACTAGCCGCCGATGAGCAGTTCTTC. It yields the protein CASSLAPGLAADEQFF.

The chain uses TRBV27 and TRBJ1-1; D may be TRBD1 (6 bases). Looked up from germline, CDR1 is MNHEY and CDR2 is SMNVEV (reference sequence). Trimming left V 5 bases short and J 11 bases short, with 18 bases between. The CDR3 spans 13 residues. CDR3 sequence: CASSPRGRGSAFF. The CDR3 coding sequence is TGTGCCAGCAGTCCACGGGGGAGGGGGTCGGCTTTCTTT.

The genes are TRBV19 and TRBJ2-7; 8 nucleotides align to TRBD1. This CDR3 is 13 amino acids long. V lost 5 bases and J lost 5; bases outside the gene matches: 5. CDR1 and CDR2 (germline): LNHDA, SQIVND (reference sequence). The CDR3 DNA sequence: TGTGCCAGTAGTTGGACAGGGAAGGACGAGCAGTACTTC. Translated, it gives CASSWTGKDEQYF.

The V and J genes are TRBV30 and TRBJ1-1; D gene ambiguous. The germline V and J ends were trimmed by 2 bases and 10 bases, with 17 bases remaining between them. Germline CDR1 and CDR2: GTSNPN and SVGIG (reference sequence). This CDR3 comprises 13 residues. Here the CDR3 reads CAWSRHGKEGAFF. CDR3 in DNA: TGTGCCTGGAGTCGGCACGGGAAGGAGGGAGCTTTCTTT.

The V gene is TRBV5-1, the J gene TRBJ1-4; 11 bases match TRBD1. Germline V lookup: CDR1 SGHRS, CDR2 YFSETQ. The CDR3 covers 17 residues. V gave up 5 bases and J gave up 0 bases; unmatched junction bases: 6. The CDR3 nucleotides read TGCGCCAGCAGGGACGGGACAGGGGGAGCAACTAATGAAAAACTGTTTTTT. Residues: CASRDGTGGATNEKLFF.

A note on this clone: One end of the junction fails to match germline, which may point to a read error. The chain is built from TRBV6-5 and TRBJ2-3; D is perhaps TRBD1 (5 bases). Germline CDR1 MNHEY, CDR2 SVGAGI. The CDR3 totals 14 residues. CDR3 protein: CASGYTRQPDTQYF. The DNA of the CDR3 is TGTGCCAGCGGTTACACCCGACAGCCAGATACGCAGTATTTT.

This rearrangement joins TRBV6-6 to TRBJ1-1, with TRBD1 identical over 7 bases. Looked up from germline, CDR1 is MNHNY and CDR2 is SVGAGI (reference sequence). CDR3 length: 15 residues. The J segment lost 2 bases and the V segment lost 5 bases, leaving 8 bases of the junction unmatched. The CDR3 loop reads CASSDPDRVNTEAFF. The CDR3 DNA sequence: TGTGCCAGCAGTGACCCCGACAGGGTCAACACTGAAGCTTTCTTT.

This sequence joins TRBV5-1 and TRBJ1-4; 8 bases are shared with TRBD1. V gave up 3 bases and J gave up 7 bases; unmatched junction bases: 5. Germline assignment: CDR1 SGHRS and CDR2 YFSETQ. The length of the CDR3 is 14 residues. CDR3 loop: CASSSTGTGEKLFF. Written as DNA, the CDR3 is TGCGCCAGCAGCTCAACCGGGACAGGTGAAAAACTGTTTTTT.

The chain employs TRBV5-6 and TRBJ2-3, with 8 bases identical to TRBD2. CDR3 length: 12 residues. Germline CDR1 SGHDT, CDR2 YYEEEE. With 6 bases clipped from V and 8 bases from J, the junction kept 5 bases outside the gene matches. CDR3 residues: CASTRGGSTQYF. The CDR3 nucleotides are TGTGCCAGCACCCGGGGGGGGAGTACGCAGTATTTT.

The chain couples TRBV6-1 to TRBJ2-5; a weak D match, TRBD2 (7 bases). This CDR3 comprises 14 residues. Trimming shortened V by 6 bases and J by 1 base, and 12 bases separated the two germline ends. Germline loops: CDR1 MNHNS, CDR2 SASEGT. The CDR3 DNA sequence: TGTGCCAGCAGGGACGGGGGGCTCCAAGAGACCCAGTACTTC. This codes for CASRDGGLQETQYF.

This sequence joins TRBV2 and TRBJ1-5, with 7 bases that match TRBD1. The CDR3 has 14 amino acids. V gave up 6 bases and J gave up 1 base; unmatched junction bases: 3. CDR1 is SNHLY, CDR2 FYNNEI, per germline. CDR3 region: CASRDRPSNQPQHF. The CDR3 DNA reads TGTGCCAGCAGGGACAGGCCCAGCAATCAGCCCCAGCATTTT.

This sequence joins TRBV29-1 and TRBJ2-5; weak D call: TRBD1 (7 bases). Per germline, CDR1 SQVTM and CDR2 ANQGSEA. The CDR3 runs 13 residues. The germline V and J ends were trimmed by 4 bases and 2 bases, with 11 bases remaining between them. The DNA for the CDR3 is TGCAGCGTTGGCGGGGACAGTCAAGAGACCCAGTACTTC. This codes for CSVGGDSQETQYF.

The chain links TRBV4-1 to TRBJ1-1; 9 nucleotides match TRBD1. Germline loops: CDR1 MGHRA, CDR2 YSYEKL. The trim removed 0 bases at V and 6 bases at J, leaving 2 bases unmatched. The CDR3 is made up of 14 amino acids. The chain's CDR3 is CASSQEQGAAEAFF. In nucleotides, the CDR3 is TGCGCCAGCAGCCAAGAACAGGGGGCCGCTGAAGCTTTCTTT.